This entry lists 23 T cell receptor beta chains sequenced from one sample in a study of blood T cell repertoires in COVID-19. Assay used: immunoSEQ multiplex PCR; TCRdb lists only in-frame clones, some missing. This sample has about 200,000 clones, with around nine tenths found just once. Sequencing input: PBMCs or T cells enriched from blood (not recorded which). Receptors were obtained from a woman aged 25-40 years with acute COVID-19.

The CDR3 DNA follows: TGTGCCAGCAGCTTAGGGAGGCGACAGGGTGGGCAAGAGACCCAGTACTTC. Protein sequence: CASSLGRRQGGQETQYF. The V call is TRBV7-9, the J call TRBJ2-5; 7 bases match TRBD1. The V gene's germline CDR1 is SEHNR and CDR2 FQNEAQ (reference sequence). The CDR3 sequence is 17 residues long. Trimming at V came to 1 base and at J to 2 bases, leaving 10 bases not matched to a gene. The variable domain in full, with the rest retrieved from reference TRBV7-9 and TRBJ2-5, is DTGVSQNPRHKITKRGQNVTFRCDPISEHNRLYWYRQTLGQGPEFLTYFQNEAQLEKSRLLSDRFSAERPKGSFSTLEIQRTEQGDSAMYLCASSLGRRQGGQETQYFGPGTRLLVL.

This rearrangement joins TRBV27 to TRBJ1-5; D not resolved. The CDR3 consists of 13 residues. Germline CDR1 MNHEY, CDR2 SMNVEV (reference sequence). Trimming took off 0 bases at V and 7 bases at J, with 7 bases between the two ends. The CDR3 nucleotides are TGTGCCAGCAGTTTATCAGGAGTGCAGCCCCAGCATTTT. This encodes CASSLSGVQPQHF.

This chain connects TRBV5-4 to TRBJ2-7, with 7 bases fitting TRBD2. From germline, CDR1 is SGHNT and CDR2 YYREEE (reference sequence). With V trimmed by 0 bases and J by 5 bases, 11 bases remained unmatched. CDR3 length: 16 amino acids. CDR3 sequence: CASSLGWGLPRDEQYF. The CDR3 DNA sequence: TGTGCCAGCAGCTTGGGTTGGGGACTACCTCGGGACGAGCAGTACTTC. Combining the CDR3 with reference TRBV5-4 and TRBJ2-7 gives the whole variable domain ETGVTQSPTHLIKTRGQQVTLRCSSQSGHNTVSWYQQALGQGPQFIFQYYREEENGRGNFPPRFSGLQFPNYSSELNVNALELDDSALYLCASSLGWGLPRDEQYFGPGTRLTVT.

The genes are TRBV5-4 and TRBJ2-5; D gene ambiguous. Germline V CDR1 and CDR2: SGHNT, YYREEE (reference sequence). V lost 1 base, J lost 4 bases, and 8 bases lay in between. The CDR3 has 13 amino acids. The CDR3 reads CASSLSTAETQYF. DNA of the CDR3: TGTGCCAGCAGCTTGAGTACAGCAGAGACCCAGTACTTC.

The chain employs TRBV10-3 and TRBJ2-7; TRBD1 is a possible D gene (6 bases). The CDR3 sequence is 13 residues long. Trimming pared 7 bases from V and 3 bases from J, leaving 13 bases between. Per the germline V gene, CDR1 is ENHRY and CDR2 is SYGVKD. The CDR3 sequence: CAITRDTIYEQYF. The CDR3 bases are TGTGCCATCACACGGGACACAATCTACGAGCAGTACTTC.

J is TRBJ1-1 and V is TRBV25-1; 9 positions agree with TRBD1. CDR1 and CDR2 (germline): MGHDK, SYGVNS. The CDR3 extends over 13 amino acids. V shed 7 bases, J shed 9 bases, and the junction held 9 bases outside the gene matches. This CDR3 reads CASTPHYRGQAFF. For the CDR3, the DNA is TGTGCCAGCACCCCCCACTACAGGGGGCAAGCTTTCTTT.

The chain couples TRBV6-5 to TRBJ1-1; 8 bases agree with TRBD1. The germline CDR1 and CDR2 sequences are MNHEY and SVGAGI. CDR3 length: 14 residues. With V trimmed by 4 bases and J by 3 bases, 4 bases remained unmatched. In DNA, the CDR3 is TGTGCCAGCAGTTTCCAGGGGGCGGACACTGAAGCTTTCTTT. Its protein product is CASSFQGADTEAFF.

Here the CDR3 DNA reads TGTGCCAGCAGTTCAGGGGGAGGTGGTGTAGCTTTCTTT. Translated: CASSSGGGGVAFF. This rearrangement joins TRBV27 to TRBJ1-1; 7 bases agree with TRBD1. CDR3 length equals 13 residues. Germline V gene sequence: CDR1 MNHEY, CDR2 SMNVEV (reference sequence). V lost 4 bases to trimming and J lost 10 bases; unmatched junction nucleotides: 9.

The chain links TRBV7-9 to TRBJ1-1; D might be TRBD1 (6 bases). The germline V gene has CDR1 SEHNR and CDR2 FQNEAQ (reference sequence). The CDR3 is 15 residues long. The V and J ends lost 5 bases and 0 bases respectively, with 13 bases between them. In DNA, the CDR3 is TGTGCCAGCAGCCCCCAGGACAGCATGAACACTGAAGCTTTCTTT. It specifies CASSPQDSMNTEAFF.

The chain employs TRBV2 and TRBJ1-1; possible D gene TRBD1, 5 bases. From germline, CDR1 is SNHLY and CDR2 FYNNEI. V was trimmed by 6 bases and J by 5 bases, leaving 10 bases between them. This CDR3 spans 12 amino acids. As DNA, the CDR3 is TGTGCCAGCAGGTGGGGGGTGACTGAAGCTTTCTTT. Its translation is CASRWGVTEAFF.

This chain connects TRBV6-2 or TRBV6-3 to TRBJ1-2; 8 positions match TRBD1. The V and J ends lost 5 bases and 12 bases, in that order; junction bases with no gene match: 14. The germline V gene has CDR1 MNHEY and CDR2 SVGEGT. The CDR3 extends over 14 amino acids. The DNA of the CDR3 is TGTGCCAGCAGTACCAGACAGGGGACTCAGATAAACACCTTC. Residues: CASSTRQGTQINTF.

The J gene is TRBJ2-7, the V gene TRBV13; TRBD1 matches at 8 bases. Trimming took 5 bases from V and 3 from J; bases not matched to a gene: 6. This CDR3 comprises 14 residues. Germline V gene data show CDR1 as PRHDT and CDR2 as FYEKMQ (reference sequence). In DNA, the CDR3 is TGTGCCAGCAGCCAGGGGGCAGCCGACTACGAGCAGTACTTC. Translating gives CASSQGAADYEQYF. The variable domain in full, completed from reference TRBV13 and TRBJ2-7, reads AAGVIQSPRHLIKEKRETATLKCYPIPRHDTVYWYQQGPGQDPQFLISFYEKMQSDKGSIPDRFSAQQFSDYHSELNMSSLELGDSALYFCASSQGAADYEQYFGPGTRLTVT.

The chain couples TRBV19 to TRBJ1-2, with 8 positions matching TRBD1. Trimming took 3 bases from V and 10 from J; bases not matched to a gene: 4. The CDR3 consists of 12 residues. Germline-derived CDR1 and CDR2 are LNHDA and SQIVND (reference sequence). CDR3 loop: CASSITGGDYTF. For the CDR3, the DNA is TGTGCCAGTAGTATCACAGGGGGGGACTACACCTTC.

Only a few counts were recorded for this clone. CDR3 in amino acids: CASSPDRGYNTGELFF. CDR3 coding DNA: TGCGCCAGCAGCCCGGACAGGGGCTATAACACCGGGGAGCTGTTTTTT. V usage is TRBV5-1 and J usage is TRBJ2-2; 9 bases align to TRBD1. CDR1 and CDR2 (germline): SGHRS, YFSETQ. The CDR3 sequence is 16 residues long. J was trimmed by 2 bases and V by 4 bases; bases with no gene match: 6.

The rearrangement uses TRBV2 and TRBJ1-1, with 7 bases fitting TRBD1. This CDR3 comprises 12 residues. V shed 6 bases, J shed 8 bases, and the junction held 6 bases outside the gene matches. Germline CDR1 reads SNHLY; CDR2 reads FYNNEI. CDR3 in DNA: TGTGCCAGCAGGACGGACAGGTCGGAAGCTTTCTTT. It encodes CASRTDRSEAFF.

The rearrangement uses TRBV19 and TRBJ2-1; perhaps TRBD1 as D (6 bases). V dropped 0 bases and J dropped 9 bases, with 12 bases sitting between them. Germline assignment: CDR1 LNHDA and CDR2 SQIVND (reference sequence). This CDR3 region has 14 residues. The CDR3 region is CASSIDGGGGEQFF. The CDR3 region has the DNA TGTGCCAGTAGTATAGATGGGGGCGGCGGTGAGCAGTTCTTC.

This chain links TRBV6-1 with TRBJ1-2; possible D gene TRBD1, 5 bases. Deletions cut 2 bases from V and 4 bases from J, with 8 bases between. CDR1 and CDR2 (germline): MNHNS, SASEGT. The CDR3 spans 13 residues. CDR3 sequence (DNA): TGTGCCAGCAGTGAATCCAGGGTCTATGGCTACACCTTC. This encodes CASSESRVYGYTF.

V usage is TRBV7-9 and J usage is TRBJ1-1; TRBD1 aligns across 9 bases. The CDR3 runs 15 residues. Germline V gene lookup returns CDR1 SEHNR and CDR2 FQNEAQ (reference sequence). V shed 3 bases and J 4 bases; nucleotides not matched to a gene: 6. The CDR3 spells CASSLGDRVSTEAFF. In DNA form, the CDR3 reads TGTGCCAGCAGCTTGGGGGACAGGGTATCCACTGAAGCTTTCTTT.

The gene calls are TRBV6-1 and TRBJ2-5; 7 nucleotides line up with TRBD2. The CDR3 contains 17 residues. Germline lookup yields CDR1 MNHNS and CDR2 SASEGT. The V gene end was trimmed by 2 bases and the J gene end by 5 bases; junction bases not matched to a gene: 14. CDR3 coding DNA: TGTGCCAGCAGTGAAAGGGTGGGAGGACTAGTCAGGGAGACCCAGTACTTC. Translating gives CASSERVGGLVRETQYF.

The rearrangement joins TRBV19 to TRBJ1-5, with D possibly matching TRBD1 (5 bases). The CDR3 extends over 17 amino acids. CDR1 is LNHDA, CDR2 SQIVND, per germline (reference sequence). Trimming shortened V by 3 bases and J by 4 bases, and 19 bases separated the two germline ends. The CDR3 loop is CASSIWEPWDSNQPQHF. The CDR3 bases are TGTGCCAGTAGTATCTGGGAGCCTTGGGACTCAAATCAGCCCCAGCATTTT.

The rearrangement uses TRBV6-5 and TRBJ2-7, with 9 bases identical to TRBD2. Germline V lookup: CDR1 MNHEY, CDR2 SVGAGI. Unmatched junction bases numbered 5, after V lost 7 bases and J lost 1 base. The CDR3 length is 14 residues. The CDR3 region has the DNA TGTGCCAGCATGAGACTAGCGGTTTCCTACGAGCAGTACTTC. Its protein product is CASMRLAVSYEQYF.

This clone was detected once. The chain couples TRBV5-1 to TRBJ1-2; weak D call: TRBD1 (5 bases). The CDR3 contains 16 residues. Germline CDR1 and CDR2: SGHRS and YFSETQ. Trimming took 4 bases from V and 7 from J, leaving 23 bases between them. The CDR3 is CASSPTGQAARGGYTF. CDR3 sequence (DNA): TGCGCCAGCAGCCCCACCGGACAAGCCGCTAGGGGTGGCTACACCTTC.

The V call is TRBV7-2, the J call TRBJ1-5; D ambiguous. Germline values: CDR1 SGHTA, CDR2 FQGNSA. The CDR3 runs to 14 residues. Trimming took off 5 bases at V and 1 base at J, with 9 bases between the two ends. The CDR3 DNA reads TGTGCCAGCAGCGCAGTCGGGAGCAATCAGCCCCAGCATTTT. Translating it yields CASSAVGSNQPQHF.